A selection of T cell receptor beta chains follows, all from one sample in a study of T-cell reconstitution after alpha-beta-depleted transplantation in children. MiXCR, applied by TCRdb to the PCR reads, yields one record per CDR3 protein. The table lists roughly 280,000 distinct CDR3 sequences, roughly 10% of them singletons, with 23% in the top ten. The source was peripheral blood, collected 180 days after TCRalphabeta/CD19-depleted stem cell transplant. Source of these receptors: a male patient aged 2 to 10 who had a stem cell transplant for chronic granulomatous disease, so the T cells may come from the graft donor. Both conserved end residues are part of each CDR3. D genes are given only for firm matches. Clone size, where shown, is once, few, many, or a class for clones that have expanded.

>TRBV20-1|TRBJ2-2|many|TRBD2
TGCAGTGCTAGGGGAGGGACCACCGGGGAGCTGTTTTTT
CSARGGTTGELFF
>TRBV12-3/TRBV12-4|TRBJ1-2|NA|NA
TGTGCCAGCAGCCTAACCGCTAATTCTAACTATGGCTACACCTTC
CASSLTANSNYGYTF
>TRBV5-1|TRBJ2-1|many|NA
TGCGCCAGCAGCTTTGGCGTAGCGGCCGCCTACAATGAGCAGTTCTTC
CASSFGVAAAYNEQFF
>TRBV12-3/TRBV12-4|TRBJ2-7|many|TRBD1
TGTGCCAGCAGTGTATCAGGGGGTGGGAAGCAGTACTTC
CASSVSGGGKQYF
>TRBV6-2/TRBV6-3|TRBJ1-1|many|TRBD1
TGTGCCAGCACCAGACAGGGCTTGAACACTGAAGCTTTCTTT
CASTRQGLNTEAFF
>TRBV20-1|TRBJ2-3|many|TRBD2
TGCAGTACCGGGGGGACAGATACGCAGTATTTT
CSTGGTDTQYF
>TRBV20-1|TRBJ2-1|many|NA
TGCAGTGCTAGAGAGGCTGGGGGGAGCTCCTACAATGAGCAGTTCTTC
CSAREAGGSSYNEQFF
>TRBV12-3/TRBV12-4|TRBJ2-1|many|TRBD2
TGTGCCAGCAGGGTAGCGGGAGTGGGTGAGCAGTTCTTC
CASRVAGVGEQFF
>TRBV29-1|TRBJ2-7|few|NA
TGCAGCGCTGCGGAGGGGTTTTCCTACGAGCAGTACTTC
CSAAEGFSYEQYF
>TRBV19|TRBJ2-1|NA|TRBD1
TGTGCCAGTAGGGACAGGGGTGCTTCCAATGAGCAGTTCTTC
CASRDRGASNEQFF
>TRBV6-1|TRBJ2-6|few|TRBD2
TGTGCCAGCAGTGAACCGGGGGGGGCCTCTGGGGCCAACGTCCTGACTTTC
CASSEPGGASGANVLTF
>TRBV7-9|TRBJ2-1|many|TRBD1
TGTGCCAGCAGCGGCAGCGGGACAGGGAACTACAATGAGCAGTTCTTC
CASSGSGTGNYNEQFF
>TRBV3-1|TRBJ2-1|many|NA
TGTGCCAGCAGCCAAGCCTTGGGGTTCCGTGAGCAGTTCTTC
CASSQALGFREQFF
>TRBV4-3|TRBJ2-7|many|TRBD1
TGCGCCAGCAGCCAGGGGAATGACAGGGTCTACGAGCAGTACTTC
CASSQGNDRVYEQYF